These T cell receptor beta chains were read from a single sample in a study of cytomegalovirus exposure and HLA in healthy donors. Generated by immunoSEQ multiplex PCR, the TCRdb table keeps only in-frame clones and is missing some. The sample gives about 180,000 clones, around 77% of which show up once; over 2% is in the top ten. Sequencing was performed on PBMCs. The receptors shown here come from a man aged 55 to 70 in good health and CMV-seronegative. CDR3s include the opening cysteine and the closing phenylalanine or tryptophan. The D gene is left open where the match is weak. Part of the rows lack a size; the others show once, few, many or a class for expanded clones.

D	J	V	size	DNA	CDR3
NA	TRBJ1-2	TRBV12-5	NA	TGTGCTAGTGCTTGGAGGGGCGGTGACTATGGCTACACCTTC	CASAWRGGDYGYTF
TRBD1	TRBJ1-5	TRBV19	NA	TGTGCCAGTAGTATGGGACAGGGGTATCAGCCCCAGCATTTT	CASSMGQGYQPQHF
TRBD1	TRBJ1-1	TRBV5-1	NA	TGCGCCAGCAGCCTTCCGGGACAGGGGGTAGGAGCTTTCTTT	CASSLPGQGVGAFF
TRBD1	TRBJ2-2	TRBV10-3	NA	TGTGCCATCAGACCACAGGGGGGCCAGACCGGGGAGCTGTTTTTT	CAIRPQGGQTGELFF
TRBD2	TRBJ2-1	TRBV25-1	NA	TGTGCCAGCAGTGCTAGCGGACCTTACAATGAGCAGTTCTTC	CASSASGPYNEQFF
NA	TRBJ2-7	TRBV5-4	NA	TGTGCCAGCAGCGGGGGGTTGGGAGAGGCCTACGAGCAGTACTTC	CASSGGLGEAYEQYF
TRBD1	TRBJ2-7	TRBV6-5	NA	TGTGCCAGCAGTGGACAGGGCTCCTACGAGCAGTACTTC	CASSGQGSYEQYF
NA	TRBJ2-5	TRBV13	NA	TGTGCCAGCAGCTTAGGGAGGGTAGGGGAGACCCAGTACTTC	CASSLGRVGETQYF
NA	TRBJ1-3	TRBV5-1	NA	TGCGCCAGCAGCTTGGAGGCAGGGTACGGAAACACCATATATTTT	CASSLEAGYGNTIYF
TRBD2	TRBJ2-7	TRBV5-1	NA	TGCGCCAGCAGCATCACTAGCGGGAATTACGAGCAGTACTTC	CASSITSGNYEQYF
NA	TRBJ1-3	TRBV27	NA	TGTGCCACAGCTGCGGGCAGGGGAAGTACCATATATTTT	CATAAGRGSTIYF
NA	TRBJ1-4	TRBV12-2	NA	TGTGCAAGTCGCTTAGGCAGGTTATCAACTAATGAAAAACTGTTTTTT	CASRLGRLSTNEKLFF
TRBD2	TRBJ2-7	TRBV9	NA	TGTGCCAGCAGCGTCGGAATAGCGGGAGGGCCGGGAGCCTACGAGCAGTACTTC	CASSVGIAGGPGAYEQYF
NA	TRBJ2-3	TRBV5-4	few	TGTGCCAGCAGCAGGGACATTTTCACAGATACGCAGTATTTT	CASSRDIFTDTQYF
NA	TRBJ2-5	TRBV10-1	NA	TGCGCCAGCAGTGAAGTAGTGGAAGAGACCCAGTACTTC	CASSEVVEETQYF
NA	TRBJ1-2	TRBV10-3	once	TGTGCCATCAGTGAGTCTCGAGGTTATGGCTACACCTTC	CAISESRGYGYTF
NA	TRBJ1-5	TRBV6-5	NA	TGTGCCAGCAGTTACGGGGCAGGGTGCCCGTCCCATTTT	CASSYGAGCPSHF
TRBD2	TRBJ2-5	TRBV30	NA	TGTGCCTGGAGTCCGGGAGGTCTCCAGTACTTC	CAWSPGGLQYF
TRBD2	TRBJ2-5	TRBV5-1	NA	TGCGCCAGCAGCATTAGCGGGGGGGCCGGTTTGGAGACCCAGTACTTC	CASSISGGAGLETQYF
TRBD2	TRBJ2-1	TRBV19	once	TGTGCCAGTAGTTTCGGGACTAGCGGGAACAATGAGCAGTTCTTC	CASSFGTSGNNEQFF
TRBD1	TRBJ1-3	TRBV4-2	NA	TGTGCCAGCAGCCGAATGACAGGGGATTTGTGGACCATATATTTT	CASSRMTGDLWTIYF
NA	TRBJ1-2	TRBV6-4	few	TGTGCCAGCAGTGACGTCTGGCAGGGCGGCGGCTACACCTTC	CASSDVWQGGGYTF
NA	TRBJ1-2	TRBV28	once	TGTGCCAGCAGTCCTAGTCTGCTTTTAGCTCGGTATGGCTACACCTTC	CASSPSLLLARYGYTF
NA	TRBJ2-5	TRBV5-1	NA	TGCGCCAGCAGCTTGGACTCGAGGTACCAAGAGACCCAGTACTTC	CASSLDSRYQETQYF
TRBD1	TRBJ1-2	TRBV7-8	NA	TGTGCCAGCAGCTTCCGCGACAGGGGGAACTATTATGGCTACACCTTC	CASSFRDRGNYYGYTF
NA	TRBJ1-2	TRBV18	NA	TGTGCCAGCTCAGACGGGAGGGGCCGCTATGGCTACACCTTC	CASSDGRGRYGYTF
NA	TRBJ2-7	TRBV7-6	NA	TGTGCCAGCAGCTTAGCGGGCAGCCCTAACGAGCAGTACTTC	CASSLAGSPNEQYF
NA	TRBJ2-3	TRBV7-8	NA	TGTGCCAGCAGCTTAAGCGTGGATACGCAGTATTTT	CASSLSVDTQYF
NA	TRBJ1-1	TRBV6-6	NA	TGTGCCAGCAGTTACTCCGGGGAAATTGGACGGACTTTT	CASSYSGEIGRTF
TRBD1	TRBJ2-7	TRBV6-5	NA	TGTGCCAGCAGTTACGGGACAGGGTTTAACGAGCAGTACTTC	CASSYGTGFNEQYF
TRBD2	TRBJ2-2	TRBV5-4	once	TGTGCCAGCAGCTCCCGGACTAGCGGAAACACCGGGGAGCTGTTTTTT	CASSSRTSGNTGELFF
NA	TRBJ2-3	TRBV27	NA	TGTGCCAGCAGTTTATCCGGTTGGCTTACAGGGACAGATACGCAGTATTTT	CASSLSGWLTGTDTQYF
TRBD1	TRBJ1-2	TRBV7-9	NA	TGTGCCAGCAGCACCTCGGGACAGGGGAACTATGGCTACACCTTC	CASSTSGQGNYGYTF
TRBD2	TRBJ2-1	TRBV7-2	NA	TGTGCCAGCAGCCGCTTTGGGGCTAGCGGGAGGGCCAATGAGCAGTTCTTC	CASSRFGASGRANEQFF
NA	TRBJ1-3	TRBV2	NA	TGTGCCAGCAGACAGGGTTCTGGAAACACCATATATTTT	CASRQGSGNTIYF
NA	TRBJ1-2	TRBV5-1	once	TGCGCCAGCAGCTTGGAAGGGGGATTAAATGGCTACACCTTC	CASSLEGGLNGYTF
NA	TRBJ1-2	TRBV6-5	NA	TGTGCCAGCAGTCGGGGGGGTGGGGCGGGAGGCTACACCTTC	CASSRGGGAGGYTF
NA	TRBJ2-5	TRBV7-9	NA	TGTGCCAGCAGCGTGACTAGGGAGACCCAGTACTTC	CASSVTRETQYF
TRBD1	TRBJ2-5	TRBV10-3	NA	TGTGCCATCAGTGTGGACAGGGGAAGTGAGACCCAGTACTTC	CAISVDRGSETQYF
TRBD2	TRBJ2-5	TRBV25-1	NA	TGTGCCAGCAGTGAGTCTGCGGGGGGGCTGGAGACCCAGTACTTC	CASSESAGGLETQYF
NA	TRBJ2-3	TRBV5-6	NA	TGTGCCAGCAGCCCCCTTCGGCGGTTCACAGATACGCAGTATTTT	CASSPLRRFTDTQYF
NA	TRBJ1-6	TRBV7-8	NA	TGTGCCAGCAGCTTAGAGGGAGATAATTCACCCCTCCACTTT	CASSLEGDNSPLHF
TRBD1	TRBJ1-6	TRBV13	NA	TGTGCCAGCAGCTTCGGACAGGGGGGAAATTCACCCCTCCACTTT	CASSFGQGGNSPLHF
NA	TRBJ2-7	TRBV2	NA	TGTGCCAGCAGCCGGGACACGTTCTACGAGCAGTACTTC	CASSRDTFYEQYF
TRBD1	TRBJ2-5	TRBV7-3	NA	TGTGCCAGCAGCTCCCTTTCCGGGACAGTGGACACCCAACCGGAGACCCAGTACTTC	CASSSLSGTVDTQPETQYF
TRBD1	TRBJ1-1	TRBV6-6	NA	TGTGCCAGCAGGGAGACCGGGACAGGGGGATCGGCTGAAGCTTTCTTT	CASRETGTGGSAEAFF
TRBD1	TRBJ2-1	TRBV19	few	TGTGCCAGTATGACATCCCGGGACAGGGGGTACAATGAGCAGTTCTTC	CASMTSRDRGYNEQFF
TRBD2	TRBJ2-2	TRBV18	once	TGTGCCAGCTCACCAAGGACTAGCGGGAGTGAGGAGCTGTTTTTT	CASSPRTSGSEELFF
NA	TRBJ2-3	TRBV7-2	NA	TGTGCCAGCAGCTTAGCATCAGGGCTCAGCACAGATACGCAGTATTTT	CASSLASGLSTDTQYF
TRBD2	TRBJ2-1	TRBV7-6	NA	TGTGCCAGCAGCATAGCTAGCGGGGGGGCTCATGAGCAGTTCTTC	CASSIASGGAHEQFF
TRBD2	TRBJ2-1	TRBV4-2	NA	TGTGCCAGCAGCCAAGCGGGAGGGGTAAATGAGCAGTTCTTC	CASSQAGGVNEQFF
NA	TRBJ1-1	TRBV7-9	NA	TGTTCCGGAACAGAACGGAACACTGAAGCTTTCTTT	CSGTERNTEAFF
NA	TRBJ2-7	TRBV7-9	once	TGTGCCAGCAGTTCAACTGCGGGGTCCGAGCAGTACTTC	CASSSTAGSEQYF
TRBD1	TRBJ1-6	TRBV5-1	NA	TGCGCCAGCAGCTTGGAGGACAGGGAAAATTCACCCCTCCACTTT	CASSLEDRENSPLHF